Shown below are 21 T cell receptor beta chains from a single sample sequenced in a study of metastatic and nonmetastatic thyroid tumors. Thyroid surgery took place with no prior treatment in any patient. Using MiXCR, TCRdb re-called clones from the PCR reads. The repertoire has about 92,000 clones, under 15% of them found once; the top ten carry 3.6%. Sequences were obtained from blood. These TCRs come from a female donor with papillary thyroid cancer or a benign thyroid nodule (not recorded which). Some clones in this sample may be carry-over from other donors' samples.

A word on this clone: One end of the junction is discordant with germline, which a read error may explain. J is TRBJ2-1 and V is TRBV28, with 11 bases fitting TRBD2. The CDR3 is 17 amino acids. Per germline, CDR1 MDHEN and CDR2 SYDVKM. The CDR3 sequence is CASSSTSGGPFYSEHFF. DNA of the CDR3: TGTGCCAGCAGTTCAACTAGCGGGGGTCCATTCTACAGTGAGCATTTCTTC.

This clone was detected ten times or more. The rearrangement uses TRBV20-1 and TRBJ2-3, with D tentatively TRBD2 (6 bases). V was shortened by 4 bases and J by 3 bases, with 11 bases between the two germline ends. This CDR3 has 13 residues. Per germline, CDR1 DFQATT and CDR2 SNEGSKA (reference sequence). DNA for the CDR3: TGCAGTGCTACGACTAGGTGGACAGATACGCAGTATTTT. Translating gives CSATTRWTDTQYF.

This clone was detected only a few times. The gene calls are TRBV28 and TRBJ2-7; tentatively, D is TRBD2 (5 bases). The CDR3 spans 15 residues. Trimming stripped 5 bases from V and 0 bases from J, with 14 bases between. The germline gives CDR1 MDHEN, CDR2 SYDVKM. CDR3 nucleotide sequence: TGTGCCAGCAGTCCCGGGAAAAGAGGCTCCTACGAGCAGTACTTC. This sequence encodes CASSPGKRGSYEQYF.

A word on this clone: The same CDR3 is also encoded by other DNA sequences in this sample. The J gene is TRBJ2-7, the V gene TRBV5-4; D is unresolved. This CDR3 region has 15 residues. The germline gives CDR1 SGHNT, CDR2 YYREEE (reference sequence). V was shortened by 4 bases and J by 1 base, with 15 bases between the two germline ends. CDR3 loop: CASSLAGRASYEQYF. The CDR3 region has the DNA TGTGCCAGCAGCCTGGCCGGTCGGGCGTCCTACGAGCAGTACTTC.

In this sample, this clone turned up many times. The chain couples TRBV6-1 to TRBJ2-2; D possibly uses TRBD1 or TRBD2 (5 bases each). Trimming removed 6 bases at V and 3 bases at J, with 11 bases between. Germline V CDR1 and CDR2: MNHNS, SASEGT. The CDR3 is made up of 14 amino acids. The CDR3, as DNA: TGTGCCAGCAGGAGGGGATTGGACACCGGGGAGCTGTTTTTT. This gives the protein CASRRGLDTGELFF.

At least ten counts were recorded for this clone. The chain couples TRBV5-6 to TRBJ2-1, with 9 bases lining up with TRBD2. Trimming removed 2 bases from V and 7 bases from J; junction bases left unmatched: 4. The CDR3 consists of 14 residues. Looked up from germline, CDR1 is SGHDT and CDR2 is YYEEEE. CDR3 in DNA: TGTGCCAGCAGCTTACCTAGCGGGGTGAATGAGCAGTTCTTC. The encoded protein is CASSLPSGVNEQFF.

The chain has TRBV5-1 and TRBJ2-1, with D perhaps given as TRBD1 or TRBD2 (5 bases each). Germline V gives CDR1 SGHRS, CDR2 YFSETQ. The V gene lost 3 bases and the J gene lost 0 bases, with 10 bases spanning the gap. This CDR3 has 15 residues. This chain's CDR3 is CASSWDVSSYNEQFF. The CDR3 coding sequence is TGCGCCAGCAGCTGGGACGTAAGCTCCTACAATGAGCAGTTCTTC.

Ten or more counts support this clone. The rearrangement links TRBV5-1 to TRBJ2-3; D unclear. From germline, CDR1 is SGHRS and CDR2 YFSETQ. V lost 0 bases and J 1 base, leaving 12 bases between the germline ends. CDR3 length: 16 residues. CDR3 DNA sequence: TGCGCCAGCAGCTTGGGGTTAGCAACCGGCACAGATACGCAGTATTTT. It specifies CASSLGLATGTDTQYF.

There are many counts of this clone. V usage is TRBV7-2 and J usage is TRBJ2-3; the match to TRBD1 covers 9 bases. Germline CDR1 SGHTA, CDR2 FQGNSA. Trimming removed 5 bases from V and 6 bases from J; junction bases left unmatched: 9. The CDR3 runs 15 residues. DNA of the CDR3: TGTGCCAGCAGCATGCCGACAGGGGGGTCGGATACGCAGTATTTT. Its translation: CASSMPTGGSDTQYF.

This clone was observed at least ten times. The chain is built from TRBV30 and TRBJ1-2; no clear D. The V gene's germline CDR1 is GTSNPN and CDR2 SVGIG (reference sequence). Trimming left V 8 bases short and J 8 bases short, with 9 bases between. There are 9 residues in the CDR3. The CDR3, as DNA: TGTGCCACTCCGGACGGCTACACCTTC. Residues: CATPDGYTF.

The gene calls are TRBV30 and TRBJ1-1, with D unclear. Germline CDR1 is GTSNPN and CDR2 is SVGIG (reference sequence). This CDR3 contains 14 residues. Trimming shortened V by 2 bases and J by 0 bases, and 10 bases separated the two germline ends. The CDR3 nucleotides read TGTGCCTGGAGTTGGAGTGGAATGAACACTGAAGCTTTCTTT. It is translated as CAWSWSGMNTEAFF. The full variable domain, in which reference TRBV30 and TRBJ1-1 provide the parts outside the CDR3, is SQTIHQWPATLVQPVGSPLSLECTVEGTSNPNLYWYRQAAGRGLQLLFYSVGIGQISSEVPQNLSASRPQDRQFILSSKKLLLSDSGFYLCAWSWSGMNTEAFFGQGTRLTVV.

There are many counts of this clone. Other DNA sequences of this sample code for an identical CDR3. The CDR3 bases are TGTGCCAGCAGCTTAGTAGCGGGGGGCTCCTACGAGCAGTACTTC. Encoded protein: CASSLVAGGSYEQYF. The chain couples TRBV7-2 to TRBJ2-7; 10 bases fit TRBD2. The V and J ends lost 1 base and 0 bases, in that order; junction bases with no gene match: 0. Germline-derived CDR1 and CDR2 are SGHTA and FQGNSA. There are 15 residues in the CDR3.

In its sample, this clone was seen many times. One end of the junction is discordant with germline, which a read error may explain. The sample holds other DNA sequences that translate to the same CDR3. This chain connects TRBV6-4 to TRBJ1-6, with 9 bases that match TRBD1. The CDR3 sequence is 14 residues long. Germline V gives CDR1 MRHNA, CDR2 SNTAGT. The chain's CDR3 is CASGRGQGDSPLHF. The DNA of the CDR3 is TGTGCCAGCGGCCGGGGACAGGGAGATTCACCCCTTCACTTT.

In this sample, this clone turned up many times. The chain links TRBV20-1 to TRBJ2-3, with D tentatively TRBD2 (7 bases). Deletions cut 5 bases from V and 5 bases from J, with 32 bases between. This CDR3 comprises 19 residues. The germline V gene has CDR1 DFQATT and CDR2 SNEGSKA (reference sequence). Written as DNA, the CDR3 is TGCAGTGCTCCGCCAGCTGGGGGGGGCTCTCGGTTAGATATAGATACGCAGTATTTT. It is translated as CSAPPAGGGSRLDIDTQYF.

This clone was observed at least ten times. The V gene is TRBV6-6, the J gene TRBJ2-1, with D possibly matching TRBD1 (6 bases). Germline V lookup: CDR1 MNHNY, CDR2 SVGAGI (reference sequence). Between the trimmed V and J ends, which lost 4 bases and 7 bases, there was a span of 20 bases. The CDR3 contains 16 residues. Written as DNA, the CDR3 is TGTGCCAGCAGTTCCAGGGGCCGGCCACCGGGGAATGAGCAGTTCTTC. This codes for CASSSRGRPPGNEQFF.

V and J are TRBV18 and TRBJ2-7; D is possibly TRBD2 (6 bases). The CDR3 has 17 amino acids. In germline, CDR1 is KGHSH, CDR2 LQKENI. The V and J ends lost 0 bases and 1 base respectively, with 16 bases between them. CDR3 loop: CASSPPLVGGPSYEQYF. CDR3 DNA: TGTGCCAGCTCACCACCGTTGGTGGGGGGACCATCCTACGAGCAGTACTTC.

This clone was counted many times. The J gene is TRBJ2-7, the V gene TRBV7-8; possibly TRBD1 for D (5 bases). The V end was cut by 1 base, the J end by 3 bases, with 10 bases between. The CDR3 is made up of 14 amino acids. CDR1 is SGHVS, CDR2 FQNEAQ, per germline. This CDR3 is CASSLVPGIYEQYF. As DNA, the CDR3 is TGTGCCAGCAGCTTAGTTCCAGGGATCTACGAGCAGTACTTC.

This clone was detected ten times or more. The chain is built from TRBV25-1 and TRBJ2-2; a weak D match, TRBD1 (6 bases). V shed 4 bases and J shed 0 bases, with 12 bases lying between them. The CDR3 contains 16 residues. From germline, CDR1 is MGHDK and CDR2 SYGVNS. The CDR3 protein is CASSVVGGPNTGELFF. The CDR3 DNA reads TGTGCCAGCAGTGTCGTTGGGGGCCCGAACACCGGGGAGCTGTTTTTT.

Many counts were recorded for this clone. The chain uses TRBV6-1 and TRBJ1-3, with TRBD1 matching over 7 bases. Germline-derived CDR1 and CDR2 are MNHNS and SASEGT. J was trimmed by 4 bases and V by 4 bases; bases with no gene match: 4. CDR3 length equals 14 residues. The CDR3 spells CASSAGTEGNTIYF. The CDR3 DNA follows: TGTGCCAGCAGTGCCGGGACAGAGGGAAACACCATATATTTT.

This chain uses TRBV4-1 with TRBJ1-1, with a possible D match to TRBD2 (6 bases). The J call may be faulty, since TRBJ2-5 better matches the DNA end. Looked up from germline, CDR1 is MGHRA and CDR2 is YSYEKL. The CDR3 has 12 residues. As DNA, the CDR3 is TGCGCCAGCAGCGCGGGGACGGAGACCCAGTACTTC. Amino acid sequence: CASSAGTETQYF.

This clone was observed many times. The chain uses TRBV6-6 and TRBJ1-2; D is unresolved. Germline CDR1 MNHNY, CDR2 SVGAGI (reference sequence). V was trimmed by 2 bases and J by 8 bases, leaving 18 bases between them. The CDR3 runs 15 residues. Here the CDR3 DNA reads TGTGCCAGCAGTTACAGGGCCCTAGAGGGTCTGGGCTACACCTTC. The encoded protein is CASSYRALEGLGYTF.